The 22 T cell receptor beta chains reported below all come from one sample, sequenced in a study of cytomegalovirus exposure and HLA in healthy donors. Profiling relied on immunoSEQ multiplex PCR, and the TCRdb table lists in-frame clones only, not all of them. The table has 120,000 or so clones, roughly nine tenths seen once. The sample taken for sequencing was PBMCs. These receptors originate from a woman between 18 and 29 years old in good health and CMV-seronegative.

The chain carries TRBV29-1 and TRBJ2-7, with D hard to call. CDR1 is SQVTM and CDR2 is ANQGSEA in the germline V gene. The CDR3 has 11 residues. Trimming removed 7 bases from V and 3 bases from J, with 10 bases in between. The CDR3 loop is CSASLNYEQYF. Here the CDR3 DNA reads TGCAGCGCCTCTCTTAACTACGAGCAGTACTTC.

J is TRBJ2-5 and V is TRBV2, with unresolved D. V lost 4 bases, J lost 5 bases, and 11 bases lay in between. Germline V gene data show CDR1 as SNHLY and CDR2 as FYNNEI. This CDR3 has 13 amino acids. CDR3 DNA sequence: TGTGCCAGCAGTGTCCGGTTCGGGGAGACCCAGTACTTC. It codes for CASSVRFGETQYF.

J is TRBJ2-7 and V is TRBV10-1; 7 nucleotides align to TRBD2. This CDR3 has 17 residues. V gave up 8 bases and J gave up 4 bases; unmatched junction bases: 20. Germline-derived CDR1 and CDR2 are WNHNN and SYGVQD (reference sequence). CDR3 sequence reads: CASSEGLKGRDLYEQYF. The CDR3 DNA reads as TGCGCCAGCTCCGAGGGATTGAAAGGGAGGGACCTATACGAGCAGTACTTC.

V gene TRBV11-2 combines with J gene TRBJ1-5; the match to TRBD1 covers 8 bases. V dropped 5 bases and J dropped 7; count of bases not matched to a gene: 10. The CDR3 is made up of 15 amino acids. In germline, CDR1 is SGHAT, CDR2 FQNNGV. Written as DNA, the CDR3 is TGTGCCAGCAGCCCTACAGGGGGGGATTGGCAGCCCCAGCATTTT. It yields the protein CASSPTGGDWQPQHF.

The chain combines TRBV5-1 with TRBJ1-5; possibly TRBD1 for D (5 bases). Germline-derived CDR1 and CDR2 are SGHRS and YFSETQ. This CDR3 contains 13 residues. Trimming removed 4 bases at V and 9 bases at J, with 14 bases between. The CDR3 reads CASSTAGDRPQHF. DNA of the CDR3: TGCGCCAGCAGCACAGCGGGCGACAGGCCCCAGCATTTT.

The rearrangement joins TRBV5-1 to TRBJ1-6; D not resolved. Germline V gene lookup returns CDR1 SGHRS and CDR2 YFSETQ. Trimming shortened V by 0 bases and J by 1 base, and 11 bases separated the two germline ends. There are 17 residues in the CDR3. CDR3 bases: TGCGCCAGCAGCTTGGTACACGGAGATTCCTATAATTCACCCCTCCACTTT. Amino acids: CASSLVHGDSYNSPLHF. The entire variable domain, with the rest obtained from reference TRBV5-1 and TRBJ1-6, is as follows: KAGVTQTPRYLIKTRGQQVTLSCSPISGHRSVSWYQQTPGQGLQFLFEYFSETQRNKGNFPGRFSGRQFSNSRSEMNVSTLELGDSALYLCASSLVHGDSYNSPLHFGNGTRLTVT.

The chain is built from TRBV7-2 and TRBJ1-5; D is unresolved. CDR1 and CDR2 (germline): SGHTA, FQGNSA. This CDR3 spans 13 amino acids. V shed 5 bases and J shed 7 bases, with 12 bases lying between them. CDR3 region: CASSPTQRQPQHF. CDR3 nucleotides: TGTGCCAGCAGCCCCACCCAGAGGCAGCCCCAGCATTTT.

The gene calls are TRBV7-2 and TRBJ2-2; the match to TRBD2 covers 10 bases. The germline CDR1 and CDR2 sequences are SGHTA and FQGNSA. The CDR3 spans 14 residues. V gave up 3 bases and J gave up 8 bases; unmatched junction bases: 3. The CDR3 loop is CASSFKAGGGELFF. For the CDR3, the DNA is TGTGCCAGCAGCTTTAAAGCGGGAGGGGGGGAGCTGTTTTTT. Looking up the rest from reference TRBV7-2 and TRBJ2-2 gives the full variable domain: GAGVSQSPSNKVTEKGKDVELRCDPISGHTALYWYRQSLGQGLEFLIYFQGNSAPDKSGLPSDRFSAERTGGSVSTLTIQRTQQEDSAVYLCASSFKAGGGELFFGEGSRLTVL.

The chain is built from TRBV27 and TRBJ1-1; tentative D call: TRBD1 (5 bases). V lost 6 bases and J lost 5, with 16 bases in between. The V gene's germline CDR1 is MNHEY and CDR2 SMNVEV (reference sequence). The CDR3 is 14 residues long. CDR3 in DNA: TGTGCCAGCAGCCCACGGCAGGGATGGACTGAAGCTTTCTTT. This sequence encodes CASSPRQGWTEAFF.

This clone was detected ten times or more. The chain employs TRBV18 and TRBJ2-7; 9 bases fit TRBD1. This CDR3 spans 15 amino acids. Germline assignment: CDR1 KGHSH and CDR2 LQKENI. J lost 4 bases, V lost 3 bases, and 7 bases had no gene match. In nucleotides, the CDR3 is TGTGCCAGCTCACCGAAACAGGGGGCCCCTTACGAGCAGTACTTC. Translated, it gives CASSPKQGAPYEQYF.

The chain combines TRBV5-1 with TRBJ2-2; D is uncertain. With 9 bases removed from V and 5 bases from J, the gap between germline ends came to 8 bases. In germline, CDR1 is SGHRS, CDR2 YFSETQ. This CDR3 is built from 11 residues. The CDR3 reads CATRHTGELFF. The CDR3 DNA is TGCGCCACCAGACATACCGGGGAGCTGTTTTTT. Filled out from reference TRBV5-1 and TRBJ2-2, the complete variable domain reads KAGVTQTPRYLIKTRGQQVTLSCSPISGHRSVSWYQQTPGQGLQFLFEYFSETQRNKGNFPGRFSGRQFSNSRSEMNVSTLELGDSALYLCATRHTGELFFGEGSRLTVL.

The CDR3 protein is CASRRDRAYGYTF. The CDR3 region has the DNA TGTGCCAGTAGAAGGGACAGGGCCTATGGCTACACCTTC. The chain has TRBV19 and TRBJ1-2; 9 positions match TRBD1. This CDR3 comprises 13 residues. Germline V gene sequence: CDR1 LNHDA, CDR2 SQIVND (reference sequence). After removal of 6 bases from V and 4 bases from J, the junction contained 3 bases not matched to a gene.

J is TRBJ2-7 and V is TRBV11-2; 9 positions agree with TRBD1. Germline values: CDR1 SGHAT, CDR2 FQNNGV. CDR3 length equals 16 residues. Trimming at V came to 5 bases and at J to 3 bases, leaving 11 bases not matched to a gene. CDR3 amino acids: CASSPIGRTGVYEQYF. CDR3 coding DNA: TGTGCCAGCAGCCCTATTGGAAGGACAGGGGTCTACGAGCAGTACTTC.

A single count supports this clone. V usage is TRBV28 and J usage is TRBJ2-3; D may be TRBD2 (5 bases). V was cut by 2 bases and J by 7 bases, with 13 bases left in between. CDR1 is MDHEN and CDR2 is SYDVKM in the germline V gene. The CDR3 covers 14 residues. CDR3 residues: CASSLGLPENTQYF. The CDR3 DNA reads as TGTGCCAGCAGTTTAGGACTCCCCGAGAATACGCAGTATTTT.

The rearrangement links TRBV10-2 to TRBJ2-5, with D tentatively TRBD1 (5 bases). The length of the CDR3 is 14 residues. Trimming shortened V by 5 bases and J by 3 bases, and 13 bases separated the two germline ends. Germline V gene sequence: CDR1 WSHSY, CDR2 SAAADI. The chain's CDR3 is CASSFQGLEETQYF. CDR3 DNA sequence: TGCGCCAGCAGTTTCCAGGGTCTTGAAGAGACCCAGTACTTC.

The rearrangement links TRBV2 to TRBJ2-1, with 9 bases aligning to TRBD1. The length of the CDR3 is 17 residues. The junction had 14 bases not matched to a gene; V was cut back by 5 bases and J by 6 bases. In germline, CDR1 is SNHLY, CDR2 FYNNEI. CDR3 bases: TGTGCCAGCAGTCTTAATCCCCCGGGACAGGGATTCAATGAGCAGTTCTTC. It is translated as CASSLNPPGQGFNEQFF.

The genes are TRBV11-3 and TRBJ2-1; 11 nucleotides agree with TRBD2. The CDR3 totals 15 residues. V lost 5 bases and J lost 12; bases outside the gene matches: 12. Germline-derived CDR1 and CDR2 are SGHNT and YENEEA. The CDR3, as DNA: TGTGCCAGCAGCCCTCAACTAGCGGGGGTTCGACGGCAGTTCTTC. It encodes CASSPQLAGVRRQFF.

The DNA of the CDR3 is TGTGCCAGCAGCCCGGGGGGGTCCACAGATACGCAGTATTTT. It is translated as CASSPGGSTDTQYF. V gene TRBV2 combines with J gene TRBJ2-3; 8 bases agree with TRBD2. CDR1 is SNHLY and CDR2 is FYNNEI in the germline V gene. This CDR3 region has 14 residues. With V trimmed by 6 bases and J by 2 bases, 4 bases remained unmatched.

The chain uses TRBV6-1 and TRBJ1-1; D unresolved. Germline CDR1 MNHNS, CDR2 SASEGT. The V end was cut by 1 base, the J end by 1 base, with 10 bases between. The CDR3 loop spans 15 amino acids. CDR3 protein: CASSEGFSANTEAFF. CDR3 coding DNA: TGTGCCAGCAGTGAAGGGTTCAGTGCGAACACTGAAGCTTTCTTT.

The chain combines TRBV7-9 with TRBJ1-2; 8 positions agree with TRBD1. CDR1 is SEHNR, CDR2 FQNEAQ, per germline (reference sequence). With 5 bases clipped from V and 8 bases from J, the junction kept 10 bases outside the gene matches. This CDR3 spans 14 amino acids. CDR3 sequence: CASSPATGDQGYTF. CDR3 coding DNA: TGTGCCAGCAGCCCCGCGACAGGGGATCAGGGCTACACCTTC.

The table lists this clone with a count of one. The chain combines TRBV6-1 with TRBJ1-2, with no clear D. Germline V gene sequence: CDR1 MNHNS, CDR2 SASEGT. The V and J ends lost 2 bases and 5 bases respectively, with 3 bases between them. This CDR3 comprises 11 residues. CDR3 bases: TGTGCCAGCAGTGAATATTATGGCTACACCTTC. Translating it yields CASSEYYGYTF.

V gene TRBV7-6 combines with J gene TRBJ2-2; D might be TRBD2 (6 bases). This CDR3 comprises 16 residues. Germline V gene lookup returns CDR1 SGHVS and CDR2 FNYEAQ. Trimming shortened V by 4 bases and J by 2 bases, and 14 bases separated the two germline ends. DNA of the CDR3: TGTGCCAGCAGCTCACTTTGGGGGGACAACACCGGGGAGCTGTTTTTT. Amino acids: CASSSLWGDNTGELFF.